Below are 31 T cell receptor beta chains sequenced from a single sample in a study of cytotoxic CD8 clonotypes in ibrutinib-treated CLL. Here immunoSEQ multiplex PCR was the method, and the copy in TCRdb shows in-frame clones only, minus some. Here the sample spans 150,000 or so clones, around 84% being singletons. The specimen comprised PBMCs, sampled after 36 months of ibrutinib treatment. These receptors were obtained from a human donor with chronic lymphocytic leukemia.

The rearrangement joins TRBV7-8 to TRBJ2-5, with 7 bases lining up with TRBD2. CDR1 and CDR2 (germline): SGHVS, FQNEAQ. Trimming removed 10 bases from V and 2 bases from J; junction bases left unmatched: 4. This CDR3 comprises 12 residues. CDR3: CATAGRQETQYF. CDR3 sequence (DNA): TGTGCCACAGCGGGAAGGCAAGAGACCCAGTACTTC.

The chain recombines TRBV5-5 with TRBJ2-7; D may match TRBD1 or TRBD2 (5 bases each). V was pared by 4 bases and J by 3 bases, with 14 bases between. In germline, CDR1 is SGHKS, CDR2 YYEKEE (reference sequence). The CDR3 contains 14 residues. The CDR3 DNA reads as TGTGCCAGCAGCATTCCGGGACGCAACTACGAGCAGTACTTC. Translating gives CASSIPGRNYEQYF.

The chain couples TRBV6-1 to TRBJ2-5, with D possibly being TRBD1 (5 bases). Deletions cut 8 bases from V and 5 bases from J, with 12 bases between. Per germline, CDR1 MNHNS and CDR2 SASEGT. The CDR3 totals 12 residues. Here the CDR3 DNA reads TGTGCCAGCCGGACCCCAGGGGAGACCCAGTACTTC. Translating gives CASRTPGETQYF.

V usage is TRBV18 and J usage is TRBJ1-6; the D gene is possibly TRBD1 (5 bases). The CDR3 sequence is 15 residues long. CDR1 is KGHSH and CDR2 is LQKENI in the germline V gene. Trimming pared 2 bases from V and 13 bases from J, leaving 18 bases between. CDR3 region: CASSPEVAGGGPLHF. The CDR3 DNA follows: TGTGCCAGCTCACCAGAGGTGGCAGGCGGGGGGCCCCTCCACTTT.

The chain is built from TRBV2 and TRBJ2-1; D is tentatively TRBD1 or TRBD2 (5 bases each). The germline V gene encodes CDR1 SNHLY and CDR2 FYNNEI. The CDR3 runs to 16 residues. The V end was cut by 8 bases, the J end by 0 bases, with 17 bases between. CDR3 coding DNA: TGTGCCAGCGGGAAAGGGACCACCAGCTCCTACAATGAGCAGTTCTTC. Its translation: CASGKGTTSSYNEQFF.

In nucleotides, the CDR3 is TGCGCCAGCAGCCGGGGGCTAGCGGGAGTCTACAATGAGCAGTTCTTC. It translates to CASSRGLAGVYNEQFF. The chain employs TRBV4-1 and TRBJ2-1; 10 bases map to TRBD2. Germline CDR1 reads MGHRA; CDR2 reads YSYEKL. Germline trimming cut 4 bases from V and 3 bases from J; bases unmatched to any gene: 6. The CDR3 is 16 residues long.

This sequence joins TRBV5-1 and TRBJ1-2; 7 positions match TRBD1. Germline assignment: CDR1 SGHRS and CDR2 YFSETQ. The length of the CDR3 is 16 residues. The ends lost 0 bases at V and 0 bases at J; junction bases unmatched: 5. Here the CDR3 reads CASSLGGTEANYGYTF. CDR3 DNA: TGCGCCAGCAGCTTGGGGGGGACAGAAGCTAACTATGGCTACACCTTC.

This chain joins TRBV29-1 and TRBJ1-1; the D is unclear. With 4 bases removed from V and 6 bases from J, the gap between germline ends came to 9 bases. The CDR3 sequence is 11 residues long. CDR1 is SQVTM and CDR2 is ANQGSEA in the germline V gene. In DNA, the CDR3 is TGCAGCGTTGCCTCGAGCGCTGAAGCTTTCTTT. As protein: CSVASSAEAFF.

CDR3 residues: CASSLSGAASYGYTF. The DNA of the CDR3 is TGCGCCAGCAGCTTGTCAGGGGCGGCTAGCTATGGCTACACCTTC. V usage is TRBV5-1 and J usage is TRBJ1-2; weak D call: TRBD1 (6 bases). This CDR3 has 15 residues. V lost 1 base, J lost 4 bases, and 14 bases lay in between. The germline V gene has CDR1 SGHRS and CDR2 YFSETQ.

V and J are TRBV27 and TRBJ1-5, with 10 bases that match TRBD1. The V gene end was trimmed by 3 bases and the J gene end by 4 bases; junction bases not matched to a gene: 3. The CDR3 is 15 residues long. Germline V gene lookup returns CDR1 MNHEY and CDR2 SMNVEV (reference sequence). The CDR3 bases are TGTGCCAGCAGTTTGGGGACAGGGGTTAATCAGCCCCAGCATTTT. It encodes CASSLGTGVNQPQHF.

CDR3 in DNA: TGCGCCATCCAGCGGGGGTTCGGAAACACCATATATTTT. Amino acid sequence: CAIQRGFGNTIYF. The chain combines TRBV10-2 with TRBJ1-3, with D maybe TRBD1 (5 bases). V was pared by 10 bases and J by 4 bases, with 14 bases between. CDR3 length equals 13 residues. CDR1 is WSHSY, CDR2 SAAADI, per germline.

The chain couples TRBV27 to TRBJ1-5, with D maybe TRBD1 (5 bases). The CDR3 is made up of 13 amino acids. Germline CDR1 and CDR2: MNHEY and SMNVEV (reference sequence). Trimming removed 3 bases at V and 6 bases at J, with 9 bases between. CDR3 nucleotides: TGTGCCAGCAGTTTTGGGGGTTCTCAGCCCCAGCATTTT. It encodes CASSFGGSQPQHF.

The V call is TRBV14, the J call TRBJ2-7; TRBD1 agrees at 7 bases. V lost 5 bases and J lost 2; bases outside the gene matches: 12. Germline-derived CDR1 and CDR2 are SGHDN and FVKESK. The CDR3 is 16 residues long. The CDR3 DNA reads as TGTGCCAGCAGCTCGAATCCGGGACAGATTACCTACGAGCAGTACTTC. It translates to CASSSNPGQITYEQYF.

The chain's CDR3 is CASTLAGTRAYEQYF. In DNA, the CDR3 is TGTGCCAGCACTCTCGCTGGGACTAGGGCCTACGAGCAGTACTTC. The chain links TRBV28 to TRBJ2-7, with 8 bases that match TRBD2. The V segment lost 7 bases and the J segment 2 bases; nucleotides outside the gene matches: 10. Germline lookup yields CDR1 MDHEN and CDR2 SYDVKM. CDR3 length: 15 residues.

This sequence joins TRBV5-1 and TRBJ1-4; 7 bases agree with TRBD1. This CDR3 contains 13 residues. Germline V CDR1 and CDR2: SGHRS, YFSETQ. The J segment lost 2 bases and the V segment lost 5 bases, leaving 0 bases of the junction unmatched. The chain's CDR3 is CASRGQTNEKLFF. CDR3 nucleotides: TGCGCCAGCAGGGGACAGACTAATGAAAAACTGTTTTTT.

The CDR3 reads CSVEGQGYEQYF. CDR3 in DNA: TGCAGCGTTGAAGGGCAGGGCTACGAGCAGTACTTC. The chain recombines TRBV29-1 with TRBJ2-7; possibly TRBD1 for D (5 bases). The V end was cut by 1 base, the J end by 3 bases, with 7 bases between. This CDR3 has 12 residues. CDR1 is SQVTM and CDR2 is ANQGSEA in the germline V gene.

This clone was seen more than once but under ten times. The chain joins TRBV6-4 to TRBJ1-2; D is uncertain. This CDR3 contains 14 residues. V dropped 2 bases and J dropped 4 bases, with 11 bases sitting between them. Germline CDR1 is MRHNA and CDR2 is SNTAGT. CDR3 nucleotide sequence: TGTGCCAGCAGTGACGGATCTCCCAGCTATGGCTACACCTTC. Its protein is CASSDGSPSYGYTF.

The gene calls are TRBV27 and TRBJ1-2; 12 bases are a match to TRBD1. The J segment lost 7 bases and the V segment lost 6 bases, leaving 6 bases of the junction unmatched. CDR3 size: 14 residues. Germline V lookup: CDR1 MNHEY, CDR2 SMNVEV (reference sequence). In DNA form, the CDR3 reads TGTGCCAGCAGGGGACAGGGGGCGCCTGCTGGCTACACCTTC. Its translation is CASRGQGAPAGYTF.

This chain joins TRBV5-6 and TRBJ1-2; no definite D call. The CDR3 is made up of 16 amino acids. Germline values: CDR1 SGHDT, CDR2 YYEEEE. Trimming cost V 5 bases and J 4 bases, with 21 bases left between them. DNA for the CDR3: TGTGCCAGCAGGCCGGAAGTGTGGGGTGGGGTCTATGGCTACACCTTC. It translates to CASRPEVWGGVYGYTF.

The CDR3 DNA sequence: TGCGCCAGCAGCACCCGGGGTAGCGGGAGTGGGACAGATACGCAGTATTTT. It specifies CASSTRGSGSGTDTQYF. This sequence joins TRBV5-1 and TRBJ2-3, with 9 bases that match TRBD2. The CDR3 is 17 residues long. Germline CDR1 is SGHRS and CDR2 is YFSETQ. Trimming removed 4 bases from V and 3 bases from J; junction bases left unmatched: 12.

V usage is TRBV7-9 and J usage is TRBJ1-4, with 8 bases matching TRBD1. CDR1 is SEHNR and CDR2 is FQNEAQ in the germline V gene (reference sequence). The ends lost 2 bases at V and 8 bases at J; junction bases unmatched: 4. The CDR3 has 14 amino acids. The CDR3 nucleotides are TGTGCCAGCAGCTTACACGGACAGGGAGAAAAACTGTTTTTT. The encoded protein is CASSLHGQGEKLFF.

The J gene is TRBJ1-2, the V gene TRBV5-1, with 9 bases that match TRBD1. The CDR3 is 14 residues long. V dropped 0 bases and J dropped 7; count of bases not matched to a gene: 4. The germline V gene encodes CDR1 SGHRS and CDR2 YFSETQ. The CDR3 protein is CASSLGTGESGYTF. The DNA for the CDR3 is TGCGCCAGCAGCTTGGGGACAGGGGAGTCTGGCTACACCTTC. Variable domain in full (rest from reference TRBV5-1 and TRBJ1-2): KAGVTQTPRYLIKTRGQQVTLSCSPISGHRSVSWYQQTPGQGLQFLFEYFSETQRNKGNFPGRFSGRQFSNSRSEMNVSTLELGDSALYLCASSLGTGESGYTFGSGTRLTVV.

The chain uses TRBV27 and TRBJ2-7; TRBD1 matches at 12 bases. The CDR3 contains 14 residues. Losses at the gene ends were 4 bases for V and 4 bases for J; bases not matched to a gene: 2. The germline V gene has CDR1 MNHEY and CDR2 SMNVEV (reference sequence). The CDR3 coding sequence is TGTGCCAGCAGTTGGGACAGGGGGCCTTACGAGCAGTACTTC. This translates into CASSWDRGPYEQYF.

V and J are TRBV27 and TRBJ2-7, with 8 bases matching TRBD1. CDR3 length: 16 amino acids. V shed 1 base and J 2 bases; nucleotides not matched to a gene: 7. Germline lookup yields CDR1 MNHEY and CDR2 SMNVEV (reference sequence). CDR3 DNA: TGTGCCAGCAGTTTATATGCGGGGACAGGAGCCTACGAGCAGTACTTC. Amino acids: CASSLYAGTGAYEQYF.

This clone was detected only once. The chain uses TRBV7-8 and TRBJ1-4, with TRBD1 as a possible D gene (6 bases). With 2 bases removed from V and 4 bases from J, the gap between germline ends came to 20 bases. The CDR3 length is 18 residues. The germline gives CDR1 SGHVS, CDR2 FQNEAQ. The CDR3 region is CASSLLGALPRYNEKLFF. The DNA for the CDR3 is TGTGCCAGCAGCTTATTGGGGGCGTTACCTCGGTATAATGAAAAACTGTTTTTT.

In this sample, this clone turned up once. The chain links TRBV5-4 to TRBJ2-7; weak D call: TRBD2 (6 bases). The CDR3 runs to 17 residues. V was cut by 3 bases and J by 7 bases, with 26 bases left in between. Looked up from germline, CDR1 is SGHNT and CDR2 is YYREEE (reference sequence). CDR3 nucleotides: TGTGCCAGCAGCTATCGGCCCCTTTCCGGGACTCGGGGGGAGCAGTACTTC. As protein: CASSYRPLSGTRGEQYF.

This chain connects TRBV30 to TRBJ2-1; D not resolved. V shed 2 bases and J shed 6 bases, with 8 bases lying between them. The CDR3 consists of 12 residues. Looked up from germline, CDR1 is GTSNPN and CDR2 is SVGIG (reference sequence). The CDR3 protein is CAWSSYTNEQFF. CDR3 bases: TGTGCCTGGAGTAGCTATACCAATGAGCAGTTCTTC.

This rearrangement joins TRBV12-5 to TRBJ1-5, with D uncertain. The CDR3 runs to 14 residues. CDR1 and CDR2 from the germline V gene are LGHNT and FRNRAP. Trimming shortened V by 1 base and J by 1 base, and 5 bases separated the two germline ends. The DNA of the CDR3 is TGTGCTAGTGGTTTGGGCAACAGCAATCAGCCCCAGCATTTT. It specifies CASGLGNSNQPQHF.

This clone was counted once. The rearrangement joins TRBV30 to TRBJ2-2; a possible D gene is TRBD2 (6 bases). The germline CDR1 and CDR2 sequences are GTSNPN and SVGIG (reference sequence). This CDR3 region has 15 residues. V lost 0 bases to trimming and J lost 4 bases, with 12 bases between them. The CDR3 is CAWSVGGLPTGELFF. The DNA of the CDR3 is TGTGCCTGGAGTGTGGGGGGTTTACCCACCGGGGAGCTGTTTTTT.

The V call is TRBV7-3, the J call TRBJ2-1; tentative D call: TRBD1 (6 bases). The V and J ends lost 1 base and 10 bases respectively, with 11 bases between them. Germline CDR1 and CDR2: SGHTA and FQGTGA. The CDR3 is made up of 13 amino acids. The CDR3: CASSLMGAREQFF. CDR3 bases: TGTGCCAGCAGCTTAATGGGGGCTCGGGAGCAGTTCTTC.

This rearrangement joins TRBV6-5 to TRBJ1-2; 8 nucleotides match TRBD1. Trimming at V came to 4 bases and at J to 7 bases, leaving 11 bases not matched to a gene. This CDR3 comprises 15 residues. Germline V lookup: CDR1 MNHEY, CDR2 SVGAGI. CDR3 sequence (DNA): TGTGCCAGCAGTTTCAACCAAGGACAGGGAAGTGGCTACACCTTC. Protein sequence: CASSFNQGQGSGYTF.